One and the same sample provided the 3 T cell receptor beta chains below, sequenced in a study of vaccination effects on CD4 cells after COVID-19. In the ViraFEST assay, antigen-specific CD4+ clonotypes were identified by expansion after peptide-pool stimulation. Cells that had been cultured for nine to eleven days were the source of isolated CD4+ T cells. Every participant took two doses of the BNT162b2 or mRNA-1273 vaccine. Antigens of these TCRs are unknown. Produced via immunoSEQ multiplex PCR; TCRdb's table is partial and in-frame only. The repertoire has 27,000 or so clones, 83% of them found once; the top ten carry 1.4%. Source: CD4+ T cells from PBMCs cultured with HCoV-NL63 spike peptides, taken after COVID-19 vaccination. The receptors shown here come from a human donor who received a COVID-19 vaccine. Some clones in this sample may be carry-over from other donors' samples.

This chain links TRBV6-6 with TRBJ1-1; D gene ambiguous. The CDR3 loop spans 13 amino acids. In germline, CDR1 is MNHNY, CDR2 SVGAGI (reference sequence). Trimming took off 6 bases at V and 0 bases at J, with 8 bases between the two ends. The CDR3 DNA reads TGTGCCAGCAGCCACCTAATGAACACTGAAGCTTTCTTT. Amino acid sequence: CASSHLMNTEAFF.

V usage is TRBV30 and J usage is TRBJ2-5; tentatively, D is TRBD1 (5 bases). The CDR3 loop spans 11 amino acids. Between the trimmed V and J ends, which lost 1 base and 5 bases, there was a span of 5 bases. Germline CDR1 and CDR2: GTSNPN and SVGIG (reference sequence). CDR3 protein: CAWSDRETQYF. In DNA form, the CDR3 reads TGTGCCTGGAGTGACAGGGAGACCCAGTACTTC.

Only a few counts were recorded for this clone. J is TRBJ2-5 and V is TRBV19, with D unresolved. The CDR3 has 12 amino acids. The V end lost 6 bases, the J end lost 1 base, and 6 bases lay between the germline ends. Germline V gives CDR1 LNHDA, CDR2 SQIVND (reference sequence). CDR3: CASSERQETQYF. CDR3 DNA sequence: TGTGCCAGTAGCGAGCGCCAAGAGACCCAGTACTTC.